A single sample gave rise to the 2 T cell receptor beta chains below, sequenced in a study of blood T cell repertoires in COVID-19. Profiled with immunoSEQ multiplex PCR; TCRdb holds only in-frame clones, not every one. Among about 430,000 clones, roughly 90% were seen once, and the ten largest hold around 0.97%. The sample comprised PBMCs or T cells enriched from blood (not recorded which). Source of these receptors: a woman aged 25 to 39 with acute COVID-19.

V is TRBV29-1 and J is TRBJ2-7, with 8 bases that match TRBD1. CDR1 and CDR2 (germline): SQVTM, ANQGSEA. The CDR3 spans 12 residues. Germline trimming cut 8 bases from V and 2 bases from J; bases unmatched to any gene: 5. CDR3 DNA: TGCAGCATAGGACAGGGAACCTACGAGCAGTACTTC. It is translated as CSIGQGTYEQYF.

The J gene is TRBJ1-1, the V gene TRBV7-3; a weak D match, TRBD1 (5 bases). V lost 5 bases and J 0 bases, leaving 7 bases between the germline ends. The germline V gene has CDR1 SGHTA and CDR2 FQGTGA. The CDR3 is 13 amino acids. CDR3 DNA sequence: TGTGCCAGCAGCCGGGGGATGAACACTGAAGCTTTCTTT. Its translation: CASSRGMNTEAFF.